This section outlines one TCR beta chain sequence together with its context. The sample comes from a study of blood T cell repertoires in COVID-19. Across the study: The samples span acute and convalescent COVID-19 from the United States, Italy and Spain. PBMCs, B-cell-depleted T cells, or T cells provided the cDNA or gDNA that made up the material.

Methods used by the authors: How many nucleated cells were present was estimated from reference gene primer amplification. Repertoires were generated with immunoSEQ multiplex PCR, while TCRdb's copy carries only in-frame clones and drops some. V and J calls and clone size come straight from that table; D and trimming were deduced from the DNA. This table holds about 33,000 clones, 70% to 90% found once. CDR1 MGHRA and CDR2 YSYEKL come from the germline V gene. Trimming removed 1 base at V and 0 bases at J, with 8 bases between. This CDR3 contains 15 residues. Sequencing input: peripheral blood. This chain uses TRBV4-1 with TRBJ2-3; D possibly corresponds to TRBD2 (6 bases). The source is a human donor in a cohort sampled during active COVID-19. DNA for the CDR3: TGCGCCAGCAGCCAAGTAGGGACTAGCACAGATACGCAGTATTTT. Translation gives CASSQVGTSTDTQYF.